This T cell receptor (beta chain) was obtained from a study of blood T cells in healthy people across ages. This clonotype appeared a few times. Combining a sample-barcoded 5' primer with a J-beta primer mix, a second PCR ran for about 6 to 12 cycles. TCRdb processed the 5' RACE reads anew with MiXCR; each CDR3 protein has one entry. The table lists more than 900,000 distinct CDR3 sequences, less than 25% of them singletons. This CDR3 spans 16 amino acids. Germline CDR1 and CDR2: ENHRY and SYGVKD. V trimming: 0 bases; J trimming: 7 bases; junction bases outside the gene matches: 9. The same specimen was also included in a second study, on T cells of mothers and their children.

The specimen was blood. The chain combines TRBV10-3 with TRBJ2-1; 7 nucleotides align to TRBD2. This TCR was sampled from a girl aged 2 to 9 in good health. This CDR3 is CAISESRVVAGNEQFF. For the CDR3, the DNA is TGTGCCATCAGTGAGTCAAGGGTGGTAGCGGGTAATGAGCAGTTCTTC.